This TCR beta chain was sequenced in a study of blood T cell repertoires in COVID-19. About the research overall: COVID-19 samples, acute and convalescent, were from the United States, Italy and Spain. The cDNA or gDNA used as material had been derived from T cells, B-cell-depleted T cells, or PBMCs.

Per the original data handling: Cell counts per sample came from amplifying reference gene primers. Method: immunoSEQ multiplex PCR; TCRdb's copy keeps in-frame clones and lacks some. That table furnishes V, J and clone size, whereas the DNA furnished D and trimming. The sample carries fewer than 95,000 clones, roughly 70% recorded once. By share of the sample, this clone is large. What was sequenced was peripheral blood. The receptor's source is a woman of 80 years or more with acute or convalescent COVID-19.

For the CDR3, the DNA is TGTGCCAGCAGCGTAGAAGGGGGCTATTACAATGAGCAGTTCTTC. Its protein product is CASSVEGGYYNEQFF. The chain is built from TRBV9 and TRBJ2-1; 7 nucleotides agree with TRBD1. In germline, CDR1 is SGDLS, CDR2 YYNGEE. J lost 4 bases, V lost 0 bases, and 4 bases had no gene match. This CDR3 has 15 amino acids.